The 7 T cell receptor beta chains reported below all come from one sample, sequenced in a study of T cells in Graves' hyperthyroidism and ophthalmopathy. Amplification of TCR beta CDR3 regions used RNA as the template. The TCR CDR3 first-round RT-PCR relied on the HTBI primer set. A single record per CDR3 protein comes from TCRdb applying MiXCR to the multiplex PCR reads. The repertoire holds 370,000 or so distinct CDR3 sequences, approximately 13% seen once, with under 25% in the top ten. Specimen: blood. The receptors shown here come from a man aged 25 to 40 with Graves' hyperthyroidism that later progressed to Graves' ophthalmopathy.

There are many counts of this clonotype. The V and J genes are TRBV9 and TRBJ1-1; TRBD1 matches 7 bases. With 3 bases clipped from V and 3 bases from J, the junction kept 2 bases outside the gene matches. Germline-derived CDR1 and CDR2 are SGDLS and YYNGEE. CDR3 size: 13 residues. The CDR3 spells CASSGTGDTEAFF. CDR3 sequence (DNA): TGTGCCAGCAGCGGGACAGGCGACACTGAAGCTTTCTTT. Filled out from reference TRBV9 and TRBJ1-1, the complete variable domain reads DSGVTQTPKHLITATGQRVTLRCSPRSGDLSVYWYQQSLDQGLQFLIQYYNGEERAKGNILERFSAQQFPDLHSELNLSSLELGDSALYFCASSGTGDTEAFFGQGTRLTVV.

This clonotype was counted many times. The chain uses TRBV7-8 and TRBJ1-1; D ambiguous. CDR1 is SGHVS, CDR2 FQNEAQ, per germline. The CDR3 covers 13 residues. Trimming shortened V by 5 bases and J by 3 bases, and 10 bases separated the two germline ends. The CDR3 region is CASSPLIDTEAFF. The CDR3 DNA reads as TGTGCCAGCAGCCCACTAATTGACACTGAAGCTTTCTTT. The full variable domain, rest sourced from reference TRBV7-8 and TRBJ1-1, is GAGVSQSPRYKVAKRGQDVALRCDPISGHVSLFWYQQALGQGPEFLTYFQNEAQLDKSGLPSDRFFAERPEGSVSTLKIQRTQQEDSAVYLCASSPLIDTEAFFGQGTRLTVV.

This chain connects TRBV2 to TRBJ2-3; D is uncertain. The CDR3 loop spans 15 amino acids. V lost 4 bases, J lost 0 bases, and 11 bases lay in between. Germline V gene data show CDR1 as SNHLY and CDR2 as FYNNEI. Written as DNA, the CDR3 is TGTGCCAGCAGTGGGCCAGGCCCGAGCACAGATACGCAGTATTTT. Protein: CASSGPGPSTDTQYF.

This clonotype appeared a few times. The chain links TRBV2 to TRBJ1-5, with D possibly matching TRBD1 (5 bases). CDR3 length equals 12 residues. The germline V gene encodes CDR1 SNHLY and CDR2 FYNNEI. V was cut by 3 bases and J by 7 bases, with 7 bases left in between. CDR3 bases: TGTGCCAGCAGTGAGGGGGGGCAGCCCCAGCATTTT. It is translated as CASSEGGQPQHF.

This clonotype has ten or more counts. J is TRBJ1-1 and V is TRBV6-1, with 8 positions matching TRBD1. CDR1 and CDR2 (germline): MNHNS, SASEGT. V shed 7 bases, J shed 8 bases, and the junction held 9 bases outside the gene matches. This CDR3 has 13 amino acids. The CDR3 sequence is CASMTGTGLEAFF. In DNA form, the CDR3 reads TGTGCCAGCATGACCGGGACAGGTCTAGAAGCTTTCTTT.

In its sample, this clonotype was seen a few times. The V and J genes are TRBV6-2 or TRBV6-3 and TRBJ1-6; weak D call: TRBD1 (6 bases). Germline V gene data show CDR1 as MNHEY and CDR2 as SVGEGT. The length of the CDR3 is 14 residues. With 4 bases removed from V and 9 bases from J, the gap between germline ends came to 13 bases. The CDR3 DNA sequence: TGTGCCAGCAGTTCCAAAGCCAGGGGTTCACCCCTCCACTTT. Translated, it gives CASSSKARGSPLHF.

This clonotype has at least ten counts. This chain joins TRBV6-1 and TRBJ2-2; D remains unclear. V lost 5 bases to trimming and J lost 4 bases, with 17 bases between them. CDR1 is MNHNS, CDR2 SASEGT, per germline. CDR3 length equals 16 residues. In DNA, the CDR3 is TGTGCCAGCAGTTATCGGCGTGCTTCGCGCACCGGGGAGCTGTTTTTT. Its translation: CASSYRRASRTGELFF.